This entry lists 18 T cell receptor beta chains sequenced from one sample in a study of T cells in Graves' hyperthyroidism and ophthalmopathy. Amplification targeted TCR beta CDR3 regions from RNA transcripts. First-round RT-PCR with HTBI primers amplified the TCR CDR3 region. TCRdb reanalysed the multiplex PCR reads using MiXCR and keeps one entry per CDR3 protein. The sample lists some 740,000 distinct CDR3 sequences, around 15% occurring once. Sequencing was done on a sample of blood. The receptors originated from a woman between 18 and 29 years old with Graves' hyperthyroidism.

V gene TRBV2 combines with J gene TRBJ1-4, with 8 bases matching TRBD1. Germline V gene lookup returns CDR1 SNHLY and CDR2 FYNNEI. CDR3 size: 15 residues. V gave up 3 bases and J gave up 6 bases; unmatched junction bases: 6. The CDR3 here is CASSDTRGRDEKLFF. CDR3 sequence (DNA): TGTGCCAGCAGTGATACCAGGGGGCGAGATGAAAAACTGTTTTTT. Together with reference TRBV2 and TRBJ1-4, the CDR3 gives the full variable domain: EPEVTQTPSHQVTQMGQEVILRCVPISNHLYFYWYRQILGQKVEFLVSFYNNEISEKSEIFDDQFSVERPDGSNFTLKIRSTKLEDSAMYFCASSDTRGRDEKLFFGSGTQLSVL.

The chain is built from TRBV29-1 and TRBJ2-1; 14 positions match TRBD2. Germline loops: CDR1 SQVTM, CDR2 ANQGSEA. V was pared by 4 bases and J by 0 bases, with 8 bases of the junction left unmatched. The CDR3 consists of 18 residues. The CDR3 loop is CSVVGTSGSKSSYNEQFF. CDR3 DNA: TGCAGCGTTGTCGGGACTAGCGGGAGTAAAAGCTCCTACAATGAGCAGTTCTTC.

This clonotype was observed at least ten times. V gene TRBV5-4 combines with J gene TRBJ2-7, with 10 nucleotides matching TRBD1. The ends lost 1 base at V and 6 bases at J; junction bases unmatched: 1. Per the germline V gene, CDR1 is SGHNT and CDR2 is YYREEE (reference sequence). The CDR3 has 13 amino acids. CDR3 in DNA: TGTGCCAGCAGCTTGTGGACAGGGGGCGAGCAGTACTTC. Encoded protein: CASSLWTGGEQYF.

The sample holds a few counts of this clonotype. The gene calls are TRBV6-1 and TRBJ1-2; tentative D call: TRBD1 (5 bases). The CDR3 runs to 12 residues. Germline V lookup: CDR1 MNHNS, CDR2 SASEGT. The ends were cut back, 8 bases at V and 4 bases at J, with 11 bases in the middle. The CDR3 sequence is CASGRGVYGYTF. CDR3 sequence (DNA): TGTGCCAGCGGAAGGGGTGTCTATGGCTACACCTTC.

The CDR3: CSAVSTGANTQYF. CDR3 coding DNA: TGCAGTGCTGTATCAACAGGGGCAAATACGCAGTATTTT. The chain recombines TRBV20-1 with TRBJ2-3; 7 positions match TRBD1. Germline V gene data show CDR1 as DFQATT and CDR2 as SNEGSKA (reference sequence). The V segment lost 5 bases and the J segment 7 bases; nucleotides outside the gene matches: 9. The CDR3 is 13 residues long.

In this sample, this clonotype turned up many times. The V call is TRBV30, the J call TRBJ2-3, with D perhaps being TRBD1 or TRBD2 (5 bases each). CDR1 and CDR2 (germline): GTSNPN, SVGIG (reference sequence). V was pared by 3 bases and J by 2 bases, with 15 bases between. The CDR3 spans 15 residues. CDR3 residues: CAWSFGTGYTDTQYF. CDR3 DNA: TGTGCCTGGAGCTTTGGGACGGGATACACAGATACGCAGTATTTT.

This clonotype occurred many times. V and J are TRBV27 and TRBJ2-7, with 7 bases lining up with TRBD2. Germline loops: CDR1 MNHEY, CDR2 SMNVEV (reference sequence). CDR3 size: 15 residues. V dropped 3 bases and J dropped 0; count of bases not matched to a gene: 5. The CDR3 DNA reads TGTGCCAGCAGTTTTTTGTGGGAGGGCTCCTACGAGCAGTACTTC. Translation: CASSFLWEGSYEQYF.

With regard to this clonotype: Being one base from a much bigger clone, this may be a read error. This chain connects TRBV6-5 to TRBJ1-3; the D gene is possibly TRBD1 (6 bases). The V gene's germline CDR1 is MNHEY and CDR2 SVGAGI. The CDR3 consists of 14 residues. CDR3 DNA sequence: TGTGCCAGCAGTTACGGTCAGGGGTCCAACACCATGTATTTT. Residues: CASSYGQGSNTMYF.

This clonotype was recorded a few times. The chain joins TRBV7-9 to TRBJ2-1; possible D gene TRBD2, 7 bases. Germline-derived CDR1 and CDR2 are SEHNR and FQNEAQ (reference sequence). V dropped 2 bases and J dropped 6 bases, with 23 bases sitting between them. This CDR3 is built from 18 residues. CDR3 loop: CASSLTPIGGRAGNEQFF. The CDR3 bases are TGTGCCAGCAGCTTAACCCCCATAGGGGGGAGGGCCGGCAATGAGCAGTTCTTC.

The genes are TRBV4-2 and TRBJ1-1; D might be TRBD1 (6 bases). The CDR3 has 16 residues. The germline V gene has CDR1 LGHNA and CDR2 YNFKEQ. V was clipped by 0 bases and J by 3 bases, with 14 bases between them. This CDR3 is CASSQDLPGADTEAFF. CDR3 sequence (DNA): TGTGCCAGCAGCCAAGATCTTCCGGGGGCCGACACTGAAGCTTTCTTT.

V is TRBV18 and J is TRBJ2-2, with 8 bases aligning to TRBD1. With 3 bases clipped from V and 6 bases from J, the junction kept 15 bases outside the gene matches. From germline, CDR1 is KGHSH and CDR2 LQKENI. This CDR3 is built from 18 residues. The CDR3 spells CASSPIGTGGRLAGELFF. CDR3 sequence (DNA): TGTGCCAGCTCACCTATCGGGACAGGAGGCAGGTTGGCCGGGGAGCTGTTTTTT.

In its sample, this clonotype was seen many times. CDR3 DNA: TGTGCCAGCTCACTCGGGACACGGGACGAGCAGTACTTC. Amino acids: CASSLGTRDEQYF. The chain combines TRBV18 with TRBJ2-7; TRBD1 is a possible D gene (6 bases). The V gene lost 4 bases and the J gene lost 5 bases, with 12 bases spanning the gap. The length of the CDR3 is 13 residues. CDR1 and CDR2 from the germline V gene are KGHSH and LQKENI.

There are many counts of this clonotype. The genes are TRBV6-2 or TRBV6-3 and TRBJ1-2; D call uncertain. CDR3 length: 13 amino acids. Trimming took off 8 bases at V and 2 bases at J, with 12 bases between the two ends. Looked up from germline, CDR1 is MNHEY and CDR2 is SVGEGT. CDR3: CASGRKLNYGYTF. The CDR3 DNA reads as TGTGCCAGCGGACGAAAACTCAACTATGGCTACACCTTC.

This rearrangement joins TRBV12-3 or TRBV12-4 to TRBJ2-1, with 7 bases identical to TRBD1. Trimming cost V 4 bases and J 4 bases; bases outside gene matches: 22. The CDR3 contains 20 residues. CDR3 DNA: TGTGCCAGCAGTTCCGAACCTGCATACAGGGGTGTTTCTCTTTACAATGAGCAGTTCTTC. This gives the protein CASSSEPAYRGVSLYNEQFF.

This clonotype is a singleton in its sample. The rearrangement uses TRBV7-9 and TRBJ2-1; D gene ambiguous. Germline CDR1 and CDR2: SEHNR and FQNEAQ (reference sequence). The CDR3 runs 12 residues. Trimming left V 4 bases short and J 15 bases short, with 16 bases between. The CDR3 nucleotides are TGTGCCAGCAGCTCTACTTTCCATAGATGGTTCTTC. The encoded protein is CASSSTFHRWFF. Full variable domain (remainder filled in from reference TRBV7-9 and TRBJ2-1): DTGVSQNPRHKITKRGQNVTFRCDPISEHNRLYWYRQTLGQGPEFLTYFQNEAQLEKSRLLSDRFSAERPKGSFSTLEIQRTEQGDSAMYLCASSSTFHRWFFGPGTRLTVL.

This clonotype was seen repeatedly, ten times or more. CDR3 DNA: TGCGCCAGCAGCTTCCATCCGACTGGCCGGAGGGACGAGCAGTACTTC. Translating gives CASSFHPTGRRDEQYF. The chain employs TRBV5-1 and TRBJ2-7; TRBD2 might be the D (6 bases). This CDR3 region has 16 residues. The V and J ends lost 2 bases and 5 bases respectively, with 20 bases between them. Germline values: CDR1 SGHRS, CDR2 YFSETQ.

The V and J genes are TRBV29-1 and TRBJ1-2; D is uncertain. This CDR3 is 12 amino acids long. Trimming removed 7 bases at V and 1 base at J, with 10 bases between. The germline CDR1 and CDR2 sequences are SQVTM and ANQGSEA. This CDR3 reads CSGSDLNYGYTF. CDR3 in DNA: TGCAGCGGATCGGACCTTAACTATGGCTACACCTTC.

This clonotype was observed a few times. The CDR3 coding sequence is TGCGCCAGCAGCCAAGCGACGACAGGGGATAAAGCTTTCTTT. Its protein product is CASSQATTGDKAFF. The chain employs TRBV4-1 and TRBJ1-1, with TRBD1 matching 8 bases. The length of the CDR3 is 14 residues. Trimming took 1 base from V and 9 from J; bases not matched to a gene: 7. Germline V gene data show CDR1 as MGHRA and CDR2 as YSYEKL.